This entry is about one TCR beta chain. The antigen this receptor binds is unknown. No clone much larger than this one lies a single base away; base qualities are absent. TCRbeta CDR3 regions were amplified from genomic DNA using the immunoSEQ Assay, a bias-controlled multiplex PCR. The authors' pipeline ran thus. The number of nucleated cells in each sample was estimated from the amplification of reference gene primers within the assay. Sequence reads were collapsed and filtered to measure the absolute abundance of every unique TCRbeta CDR3 rearrangement. For each sample, productive Simpson clonality was calculated as the square root of Simpson's diversity index over productive rearrangements. TCRdb mirrors the immuneACCESS table, restricted to in-frame sequences. Some clones are absent from its copies; in checked studies, under half trace to an unresolved V gene, and the reason for the others is unknown. That table supplies the V and J calls and clone size; D and trimming were determined from the DNA. This sample comprises fewer than 350,000 clones, 81% of them detected only once. The ten biggest clones cover 2.5% to 3.5% of the sample.

These data come from a study of blood T cell repertoires in COVID-19 (TCRdb year 2020). Background on the whole study: The collaborator samples originated in the United States, Italy and Spain and spanned the acute and convalescent phases of COVID-19. The prospective study material was composed of cDNA or gDNA derived from T cells, B-cell-depleted T cells, or PBMCs. Subjects who had been exposed to COVID-19, were actively infected with it, or had recovered from it provided the deeply sampled blood TCRbeta repertoires that made up the dataset. The repertoires were released in a freely available public database intended as a resource for research on the immune response to SARS-CoV-2. The samples were drawn from two sources: the first 160 participants of the ongoing ImmuneRACE study, and fewer than 1,500 subjects contributed by 6 global collaborators. A de-identified subject ID, COVID-19 status, age in years and sex were almost always included in the sample metadata. Where HLA class I and class II types were available, the types were taken from metadata supplied by the sample provider, not from assay-based typing. What the work shows at the level of the full study, not this receptor alone: The amount of clinical and demographic metadata varied by source and participant and was provided uncurated.

The CDR3 holds 15 amino acids from the cysteine to the phenylalanine. Only CDR3 DNA remains: 45 bases, in frame from the first base. The collaborating institutions used their own protocols to collect whole blood in K2EDTA tubes. Collaborator samples were shipped for TCRbeta analysis as frozen whole blood, isolated PBMCs, or DNA extracted from either sample type. The chain is assembled from TRBV21-1 and TRBJ2-5; the listed D gene, TRBD2, was not tested against the DNA. TRBV21-1 is labeled a pseudogene. This TCR was recovered from a woman aged 55-75 years with active or convalescent COVID-19. The material sequenced was peripheral blood. The CDR3 has the sequence CASKDGPLAGETQYF. The DNA sequence is as follows: TGTGCCAGCAAGGATGGGCCACTAGCGGGGGAGACCCAGTACTTC.